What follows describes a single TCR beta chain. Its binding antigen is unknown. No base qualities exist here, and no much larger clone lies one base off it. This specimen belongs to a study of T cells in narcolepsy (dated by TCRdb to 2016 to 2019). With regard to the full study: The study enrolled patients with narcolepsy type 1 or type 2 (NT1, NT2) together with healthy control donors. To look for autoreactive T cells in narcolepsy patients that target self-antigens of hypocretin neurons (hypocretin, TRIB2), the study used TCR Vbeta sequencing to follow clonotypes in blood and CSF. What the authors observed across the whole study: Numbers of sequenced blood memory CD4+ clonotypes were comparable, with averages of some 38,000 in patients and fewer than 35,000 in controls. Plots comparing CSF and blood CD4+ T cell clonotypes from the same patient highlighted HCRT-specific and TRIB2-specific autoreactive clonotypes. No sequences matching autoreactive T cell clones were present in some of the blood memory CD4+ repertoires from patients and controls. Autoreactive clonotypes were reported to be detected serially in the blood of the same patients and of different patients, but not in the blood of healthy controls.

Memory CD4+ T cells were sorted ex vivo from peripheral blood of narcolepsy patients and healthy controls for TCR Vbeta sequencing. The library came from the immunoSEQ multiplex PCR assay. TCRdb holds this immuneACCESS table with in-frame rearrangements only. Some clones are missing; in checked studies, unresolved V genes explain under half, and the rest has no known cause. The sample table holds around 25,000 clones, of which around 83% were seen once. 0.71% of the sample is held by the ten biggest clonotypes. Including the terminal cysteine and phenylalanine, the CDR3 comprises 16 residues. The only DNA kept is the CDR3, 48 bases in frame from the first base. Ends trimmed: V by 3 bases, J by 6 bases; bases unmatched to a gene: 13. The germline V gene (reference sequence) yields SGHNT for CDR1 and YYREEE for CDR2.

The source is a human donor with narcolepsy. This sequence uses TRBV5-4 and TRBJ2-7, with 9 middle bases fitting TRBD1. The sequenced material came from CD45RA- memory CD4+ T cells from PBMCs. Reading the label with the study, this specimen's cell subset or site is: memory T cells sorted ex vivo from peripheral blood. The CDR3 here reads CASSSVADRGKREQYF. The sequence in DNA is TGTGCCAGCAGCTCGGTAGCGGACAGGGGAAAACGCGAGCAGTACTTC.